This is a list of T cell receptor beta chains from one sample in a study of blood T cell repertoires in COVID-19. Using immunoSEQ multiplex PCR, the repertoire was profiled, and TCRdb retains in-frame clones only, with some absent. The table has 220,000 or so clones, 90% seen once. Specimen: PBMCs or T cells enriched from blood (not recorded which). The receptors here all came from a man aged 25-45 years who had been exposed to COVID-19. Both conserved end residues are trimmed from each CDR3. A row's size may be missing; if present it is once, few, many or a size class.

ASSPLGKDTQY	TRBV7-8	-	TRBJ2-3
AWSPSVAYEQY	TRBV30	-	TRBJ2-7
ASSYGLAGSYNEQF	TRBV6-2/TRBV6-3	-	TRBJ2-1
ASSQVGGPDTQY	TRBV3-1/TRBV3-2	-	TRBJ2-3
ASSITGRFGYGYT	TRBV28	once	TRBJ1-2
ASSQQAGRRNSNQPQH	TRBV4-1	-	TRBJ1-5
ASGLYQGAHNEQF	TRBV12-5	once	TRBJ2-1
ASSGLAGQF	TRBV2	-	TRBJ2-1
ASSFRGSYEQY	TRBV5-1	-	TRBJ2-7
ASSLGVRDYGYT	TRBV7-2	-	TRBJ1-2
ASSARRGSSPLH	TRBV9	-	TRBJ1-6
ASSEVDYGYT	TRBV2	-	TRBJ1-2
ASSQGWTAYEQY	TRBV14	-	TRBJ2-7
ASSFNAAYEQY	TRBV12-3/TRBV12-4	-	TRBJ2-7
ASSLEGYGYT	TRBV5-1	-	TRBJ1-2
ASSEVLLAGASTDTQY	TRBV6-1	-	TRBJ2-3
ASSPKGALGYT	TRBV18	few	TRBJ1-2
ASNQQGRGTDTQY	TRBV2	-	TRBJ2-3
ASSRATGAVTDTQY	TRBV4-2	-	TRBJ2-3
ASSLDLAGAYEQY	TRBV11-1	-	TRBJ2-7
ASSLAVTSGDHEQY	TRBV7-2	-	TRBJ2-7
ASSLGQSTDTQY	TRBV7-9	-	TRBJ2-3
ASSPPAKTGSKVEGYQETQY	TRBV23-1	once	TRBJ2-5
ASSVQGYEQY	TRBV5-5	-	TRBJ2-7
ASLVPVDEQF	TRBV2	-	TRBJ2-1
ASSESGGIPDTQY	TRBV6-1	once	TRBJ2-3
ATRRSGRGEQY	TRBV6-5	-	TRBJ2-7